The sequence of this T cell receptor beta chain was determined in a study of blood T cell repertoires in COVID-19. Assay: immunoSEQ multiplex PCR; the TCRdb copy retains only in-frame clones and omits some. There are roughly 320,000 clones in the sample; about nine tenths occur only once, and approximately 6.5% lies in the top ten. The germline V gene has CDR1 LGHDT and CDR2 YNNKEL (reference sequence). V was trimmed by 4 bases and J by 2 bases, leaving 9 bases between them. The CDR3 spans 14 residues. Seattle's enrolled individuals joined amid active infection and were then monitored longitudinally.

Sequencing was performed on peripheral blood. This TCR derives from a woman between 50 and 59 years old with COVID-19, enrolled during active disease. The chain carries TRBV3-1 (or the pseudogene TRBV3-2) and TRBJ1-5, with D uncertain. Written as DNA, the CDR3 is TGTGCCAGCAGCCCCCCGCGCCGCAATCAGCCCCAGCATTTT. Its translation is CASSPPRRNQPQHF.